This section outlines one T cell receptor (beta chain) sequence together with its context. In the original analysis: Estimates of nucleated cell counts were drawn from the amplification of reference gene primers. Data came from immunoSEQ multiplex PCR; TCRdb stores just in-frame clones and leaves some out. V and J calls and clone size follow that table, whereas D and trimming were derived from the DNA. Seen here are about 260,000 clones, approximately 85% observed once, and the top ten hold 13%. The sample comes from a study of blood T cell repertoires in COVID-19. Study overall: Samples taken during acute and convalescent COVID-19 were collected in the United States, Italy and Spain. PBMCs, B-cell-depleted T cells, or T cells were the source of the cDNA or gDNA that made up the material.

This sequence was found in a human donor in a cohort sampled during active COVID-19. Material: peripheral blood.

The CDR3 nucleotides are TGTGCCAGCAGCTTGGATTACTCCGCTGAGCAGTTCTTC. Translating it yields CASSLDYSAEQFF. The V gene is TRBV5-5, the J gene TRBJ2-1, with unresolved D. Looked up from germline, CDR1 is SGHKS and CDR2 is YYEKEE (reference sequence). The ends were cut back, 0 bases at V and 9 bases at J, with 10 bases in the middle. This CDR3 contains 13 residues.